Sequencing of this T cell receptor (beta chain) was carried out in a study of beta chain features in type 1 diabetes. Findings of the study overall: Type 1 diabetes patients showed a moderate but significant shortening of TCRB CDR3s in all four CD4+ subsets. Highly expressing activated T cells could be over-counted with a cDNA template. Type 1 diabetes patients had VDJ junctions that carried fewer insertions and more deletions.

CDR3 length: 15 amino acids. The germline V gene encodes CDR1 SEHNR and CDR2 FQNEAQ (reference sequence). The V and J ends lost 4 bases and 7 bases, in that order; junction bases with no gene match: 7. The entirety of the isolated RNA underwent reverse transcription, so expressed TCRB transcripts were sequenced. Assay: immunoSEQ multiplex PCR; the TCRdb copy retains only in-frame clones and omits some. The sample carries under 250,000 clones, approximately 13% recorded once. This clone showed up just a few times. No antigen is known for it. This receptor was obtained from a man aged 25 to 40 with type 1 diabetes. Material for sequencing was naive CD4+ T cells from blood. V is TRBV7-9 and J is TRBJ1-4, with TRBD1 matching 9 bases. CDR3 loop: CASSSSGQGPEKLFF. The CDR3, as DNA: TGTGCCAGCAGCTCCTCGGGACAGGGACCTGAAAAACTGTTTTTT.